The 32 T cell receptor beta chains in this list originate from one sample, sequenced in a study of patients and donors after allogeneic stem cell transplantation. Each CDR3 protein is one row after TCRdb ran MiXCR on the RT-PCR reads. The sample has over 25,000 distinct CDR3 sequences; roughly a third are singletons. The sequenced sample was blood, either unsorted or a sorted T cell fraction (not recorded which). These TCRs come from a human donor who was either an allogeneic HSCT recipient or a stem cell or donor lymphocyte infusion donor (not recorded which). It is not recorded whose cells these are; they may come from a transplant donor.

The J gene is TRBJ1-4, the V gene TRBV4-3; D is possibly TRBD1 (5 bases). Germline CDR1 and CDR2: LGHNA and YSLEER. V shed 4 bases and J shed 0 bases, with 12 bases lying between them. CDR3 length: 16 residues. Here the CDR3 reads CASSRQGPATNEKLFF. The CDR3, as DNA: TGCGCCAGCAGCCGTCAGGGACCGGCAACTAATGAAAAACTGTTTTTT.

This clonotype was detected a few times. Here the CDR3 reads CASSLGGQGPLGYGYTF. CDR3 coding DNA: TGTGCCAGCAGCTTAGGAGGGCAAGGCCCCTTAGGTTATGGCTACACCTTC. The V gene is TRBV7-9, the J gene TRBJ1-2; D not resolved. CDR1 and CDR2 (germline): SEHNR, FQNEAQ (reference sequence). This CDR3 has 17 amino acids. Trimming took off 1 base at V and 5 bases at J, with 20 bases between the two ends.

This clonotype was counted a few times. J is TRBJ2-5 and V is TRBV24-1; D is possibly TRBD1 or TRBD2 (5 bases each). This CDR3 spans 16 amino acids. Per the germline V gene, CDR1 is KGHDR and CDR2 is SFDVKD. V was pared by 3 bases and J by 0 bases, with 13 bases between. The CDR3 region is CATSDPGTGHQETQYF. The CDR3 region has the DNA TGTGCCACCAGTGATCCTGGGACCGGGCACCAAGAGACCCAGTACTTC.

The CDR3 spells CASSINRGFTEAFF. Here the CDR3 DNA reads TGTGCCAGTAGTATCAACAGGGGATTCACTGAAGCTTTCTTT. The rearrangement links TRBV19 to TRBJ1-1, with 7 bases identical to TRBD1. The CDR3 loop spans 14 amino acids. The germline V gene encodes CDR1 LNHDA and CDR2 SQIVND (reference sequence). The V gene end was trimmed by 3 bases and the J gene end by 4 bases; junction bases not matched to a gene: 5. The full variable domain, its missing parts supplied by reference TRBV19 and TRBJ1-1, is DGGITQSPKYLFRKEGQNVTLSCEQNLNHDAMYWYRQDPGQGLRLIYYSQIVNDFQKGDIAEGYSVSREKKESFPLTVTSAQKNPTAFYLCASSINRGFTEAFFGQGTRLTVV.

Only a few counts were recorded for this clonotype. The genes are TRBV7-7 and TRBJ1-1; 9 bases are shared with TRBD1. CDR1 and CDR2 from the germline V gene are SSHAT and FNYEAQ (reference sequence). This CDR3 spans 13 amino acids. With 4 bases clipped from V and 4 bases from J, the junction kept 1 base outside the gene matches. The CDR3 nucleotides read TGTGCCAGCAGCTCGGGACAGGGCACTGAAGCTTTCTTT. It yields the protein CASSSGQGTEAFF.

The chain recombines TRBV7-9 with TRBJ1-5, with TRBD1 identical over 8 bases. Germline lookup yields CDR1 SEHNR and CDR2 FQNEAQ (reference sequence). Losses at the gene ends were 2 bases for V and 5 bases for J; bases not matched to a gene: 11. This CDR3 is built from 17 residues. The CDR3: CASSLNLGTGADQPQHF. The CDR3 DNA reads TGTGCCAGCAGCTTAAACCTCGGGACAGGTGCCGATCAGCCCCAGCATTTT.

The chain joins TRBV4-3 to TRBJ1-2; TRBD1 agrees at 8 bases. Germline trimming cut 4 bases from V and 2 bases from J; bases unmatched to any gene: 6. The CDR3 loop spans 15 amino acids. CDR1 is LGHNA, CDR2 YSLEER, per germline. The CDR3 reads CASSPRGQGNYGYTF. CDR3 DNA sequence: TGCGCCAGCAGCCCGCGAGGACAGGGAAACTATGGCTACACCTTC.

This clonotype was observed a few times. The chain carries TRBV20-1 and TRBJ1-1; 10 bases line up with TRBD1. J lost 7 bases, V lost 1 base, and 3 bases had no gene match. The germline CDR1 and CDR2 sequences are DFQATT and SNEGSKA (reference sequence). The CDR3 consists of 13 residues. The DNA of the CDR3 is TGCAGTGCTAGAGTGGGACAGGGGATTGAAGCTTTCTTT. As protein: CSARVGQGIEAFF.

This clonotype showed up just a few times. CDR3 sequence reads: CASSYDPRGTEAFF. CDR3 sequence (DNA): TGTGCCAGCAGTTACGACCCACGGGGCACTGAAGCTTTCTTT. The V and J genes are TRBV6-6 and TRBJ1-1; D is undetermined. The CDR3 extends over 14 amino acids. Deletions cut 2 bases from V and 4 bases from J, with 11 bases between. Germline CDR1 is MNHNY and CDR2 is SVGAGI (reference sequence).

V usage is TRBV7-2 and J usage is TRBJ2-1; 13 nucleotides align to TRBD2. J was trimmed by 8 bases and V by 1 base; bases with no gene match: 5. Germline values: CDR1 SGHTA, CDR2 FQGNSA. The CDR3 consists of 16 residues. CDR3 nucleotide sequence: TGTGCCAGCAGCTTAGGGGGACTAGCGGGAAGCTATGAGCAGTTCTTC. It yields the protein CASSLGGLAGSYEQFF.

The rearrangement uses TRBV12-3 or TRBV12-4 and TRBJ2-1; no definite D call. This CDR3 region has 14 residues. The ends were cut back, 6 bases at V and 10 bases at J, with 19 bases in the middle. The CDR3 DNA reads TGTGCCAGCAGGACCAAAGGATACCTCGGGGAGCAGTTCTTC. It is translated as CASRTKGYLGEQFF.

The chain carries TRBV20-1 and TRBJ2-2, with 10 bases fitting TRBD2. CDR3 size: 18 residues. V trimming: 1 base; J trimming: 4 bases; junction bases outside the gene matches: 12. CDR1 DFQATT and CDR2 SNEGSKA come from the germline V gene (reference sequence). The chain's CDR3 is CSARGGLAGDPPTGELFF. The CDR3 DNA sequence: TGCAGTGCTAGAGGAGGGCTAGCGGGAGACCCGCCCACCGGGGAGCTGTTTTTT.

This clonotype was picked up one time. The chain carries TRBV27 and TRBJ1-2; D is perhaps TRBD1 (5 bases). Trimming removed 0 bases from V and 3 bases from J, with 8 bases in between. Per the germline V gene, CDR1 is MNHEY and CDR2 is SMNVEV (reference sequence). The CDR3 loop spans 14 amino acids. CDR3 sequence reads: CASSLSRVDYGYTF. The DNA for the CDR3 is TGTGCCAGCAGTTTATCCAGGGTTGACTATGGCTACACCTTC.

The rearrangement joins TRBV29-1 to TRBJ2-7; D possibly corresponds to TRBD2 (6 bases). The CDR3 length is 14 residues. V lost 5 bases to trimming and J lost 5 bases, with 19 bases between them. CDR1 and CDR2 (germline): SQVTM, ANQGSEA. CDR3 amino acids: CSVKSGGRTDEQYF. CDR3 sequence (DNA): TGCAGCGTTAAATCGGGTGGGAGGACGGACGAGCAGTACTTC.

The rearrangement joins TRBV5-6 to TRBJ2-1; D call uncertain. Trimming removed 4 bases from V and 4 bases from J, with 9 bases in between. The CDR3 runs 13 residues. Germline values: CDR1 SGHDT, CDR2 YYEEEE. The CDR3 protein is CASSEVTYNEQFF. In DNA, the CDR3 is TGTGCCAGCAGCGAGGTAACGTACAATGAGCAGTTCTTC.

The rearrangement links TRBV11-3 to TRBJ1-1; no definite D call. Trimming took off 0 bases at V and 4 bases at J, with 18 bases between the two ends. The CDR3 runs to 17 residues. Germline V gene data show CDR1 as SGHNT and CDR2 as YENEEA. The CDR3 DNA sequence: TGTGCCAGCAGCTTAGATACCGTCTTCGGCAGGCGCACTGAAGCTTTCTTT. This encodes CASSLDTVFGRRTEAFF.

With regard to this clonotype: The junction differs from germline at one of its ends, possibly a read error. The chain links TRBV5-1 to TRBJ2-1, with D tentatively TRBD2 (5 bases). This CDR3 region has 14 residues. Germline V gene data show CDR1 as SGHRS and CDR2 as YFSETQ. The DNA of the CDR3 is TGCGCCAGCAGATTGGGAGAGTCCTACAATGAGCAGTTCTTC. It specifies CASRLGESYNEQFF.

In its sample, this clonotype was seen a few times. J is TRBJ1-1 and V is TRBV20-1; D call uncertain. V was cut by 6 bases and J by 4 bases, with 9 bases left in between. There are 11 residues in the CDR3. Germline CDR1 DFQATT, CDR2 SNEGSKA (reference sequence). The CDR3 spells CSARPRTEAFF. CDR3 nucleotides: TGCAGTGCCAGACCTCGCACTGAAGCTTTCTTT.

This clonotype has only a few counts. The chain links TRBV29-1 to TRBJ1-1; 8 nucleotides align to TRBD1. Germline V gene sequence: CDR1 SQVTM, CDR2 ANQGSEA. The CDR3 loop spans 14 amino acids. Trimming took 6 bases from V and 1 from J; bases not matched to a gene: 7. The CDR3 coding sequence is TGCAGCGTAACCAAGACAGGGGCGAACACTGAAGCTTTCTTT. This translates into CSVTKTGANTEAFF.

The CDR3 sequence is CSAPIGAGDGYTF. Here the CDR3 DNA reads TGCAGTGCTCCCATCGGGGCTGGGGATGGCTACACCTTC. J is TRBJ1-2 and V is TRBV20-1; a weak D match, TRBD1 (5 bases). The CDR3 extends over 13 amino acids. Per the germline V gene, CDR1 is DFQATT and CDR2 is SNEGSKA (reference sequence). With 5 bases removed from V and 6 bases from J, the gap between germline ends came to 16 bases.

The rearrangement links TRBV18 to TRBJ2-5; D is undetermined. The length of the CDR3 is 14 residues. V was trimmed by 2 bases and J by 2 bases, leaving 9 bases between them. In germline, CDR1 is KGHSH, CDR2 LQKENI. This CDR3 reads CASSPGRVQETQYF. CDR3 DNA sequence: TGTGCCAGCTCACCAGGCCGGGTTCAAGAGACCCAGTACTTC.

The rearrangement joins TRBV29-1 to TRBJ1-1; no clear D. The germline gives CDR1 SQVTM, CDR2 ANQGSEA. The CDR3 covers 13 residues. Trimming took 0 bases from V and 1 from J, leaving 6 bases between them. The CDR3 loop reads CSVEEYRNTEAFF. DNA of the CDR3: TGCAGCGTTGAAGAATACAGGAACACTGAAGCTTTCTTT.

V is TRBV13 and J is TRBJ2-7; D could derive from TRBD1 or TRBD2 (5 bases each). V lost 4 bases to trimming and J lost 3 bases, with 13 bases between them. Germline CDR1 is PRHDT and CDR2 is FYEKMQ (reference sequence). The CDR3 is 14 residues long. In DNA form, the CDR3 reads TGTGCCAGCAGCTCGGGACCTCGTTACTACGAGCAGTACTTC. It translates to CASSSGPRYYEQYF.

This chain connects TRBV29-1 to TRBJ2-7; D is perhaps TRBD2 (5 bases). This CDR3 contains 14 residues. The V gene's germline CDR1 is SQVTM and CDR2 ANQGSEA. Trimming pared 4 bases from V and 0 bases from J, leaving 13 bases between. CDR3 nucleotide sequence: TGCAGCGTTGGACTAAATAAACGCTCCTACGAGCAGTACTTC. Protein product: CSVGLNKRSYEQYF.

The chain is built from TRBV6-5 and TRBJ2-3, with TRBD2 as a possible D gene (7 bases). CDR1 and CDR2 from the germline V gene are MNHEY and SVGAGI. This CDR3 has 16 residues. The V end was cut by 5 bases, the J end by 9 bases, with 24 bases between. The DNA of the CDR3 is TGTGCCAGCAGTCAAAGCCTAGCGGAGGGGGTACTGACGCAGTATTTT. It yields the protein CASSQSLAEGVLTQYF.

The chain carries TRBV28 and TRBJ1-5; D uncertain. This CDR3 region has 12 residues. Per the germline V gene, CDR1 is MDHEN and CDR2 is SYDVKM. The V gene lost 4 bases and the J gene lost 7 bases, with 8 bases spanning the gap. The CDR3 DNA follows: TGTGCCAGCAGTTCGGCCGCGCAGCCCCAGCATTTT. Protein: CASSSAAQPQHF.

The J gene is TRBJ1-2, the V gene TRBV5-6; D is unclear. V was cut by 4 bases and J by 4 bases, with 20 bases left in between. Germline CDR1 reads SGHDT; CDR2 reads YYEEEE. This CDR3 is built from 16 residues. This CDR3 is CASSQIEDKPIYGYTF. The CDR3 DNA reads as TGTGCCAGCAGCCAGATCGAAGACAAGCCAATCTATGGCTACACCTTC.

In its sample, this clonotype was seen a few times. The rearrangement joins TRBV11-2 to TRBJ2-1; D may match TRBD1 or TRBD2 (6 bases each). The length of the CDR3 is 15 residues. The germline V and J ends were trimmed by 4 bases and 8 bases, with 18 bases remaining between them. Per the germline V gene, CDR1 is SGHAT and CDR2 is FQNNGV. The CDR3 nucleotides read TGTGCCAGCAGCTCCACTAGGGGGGTAGGCGATGAGCAGTTCTTC. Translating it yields CASSSTRGVGDEQFF.

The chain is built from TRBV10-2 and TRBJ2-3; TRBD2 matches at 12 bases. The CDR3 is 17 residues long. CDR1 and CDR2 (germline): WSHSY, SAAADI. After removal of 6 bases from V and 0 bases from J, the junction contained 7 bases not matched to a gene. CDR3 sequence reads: CASSPSGGAPSTDTQYF. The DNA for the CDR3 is TGCGCCAGCAGCCCTAGCGGGGGGGCCCCTAGCACAGATACGCAGTATTTT.

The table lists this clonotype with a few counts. CDR3 sequence reads: CASRSGAGWGNEQFF. The DNA of the CDR3 is TGTGCCAGCAGGAGCGGGGCGGGATGGGGCAATGAGCAGTTCTTC. The rearrangement links TRBV12-3 or TRBV12-4 to TRBJ2-1; 7 positions match TRBD2. This CDR3 comprises 15 residues. V lost 6 bases and J lost 6; bases outside the gene matches: 11.

The CDR3 spells CASLRTGVGNEQFF. The CDR3 DNA reads TGTGCCAGCCTGAGGACAGGGGTCGGCAATGAGCAGTTCTTC. The genes are TRBV5-5 and TRBJ2-1, with 9 bases lining up with TRBD1. This CDR3 is 14 amino acids long. Germline V gives CDR1 SGHKS, CDR2 YYEKEE (reference sequence). V was clipped by 7 bases and J by 6 bases; unmatched bases: 8.

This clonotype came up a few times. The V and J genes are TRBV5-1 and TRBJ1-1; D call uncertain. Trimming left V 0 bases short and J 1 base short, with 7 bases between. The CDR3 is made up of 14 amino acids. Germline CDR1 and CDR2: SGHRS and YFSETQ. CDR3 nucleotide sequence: TGCGCCAGCAGCTTGGTGTCAGCGAACACTGAAGCTTTCTTT. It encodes CASSLVSANTEAFF.